Listed here are 14 T cell receptor beta chains from one sample, sequenced in a study of PD-1 blockade in mismatch repair-deficient tumors. The protocol was immunoSEQ multiplex PCR, while the TCRdb copy is restricted to in-frame clones and leaves out a portion. The table records 90,000 to 120,000 clones, 82% of them present only once. The specimen was peripheral blood, collected roughly 35 weeks after starting pembrolizumab. These TCRs come from an adult with mismatch repair-deficient cancer.

DNA of the CDR3: TGCAGCGCCGGTGGTAGCTCCTACAATGAGCAGTTCTTC. Its protein is CSAGGSSYNEQFF. The rearrangement links TRBV29-1 to TRBJ2-1; D call uncertain. This CDR3 region has 13 residues. Germline V gene sequence: CDR1 SQVTM, CDR2 ANQGSEA. Trimming took 7 bases from V and 0 from J, leaving 10 bases between them.

The chain combines TRBV19 with TRBJ1-1, with 7 bases that match TRBD1. The V segment lost 2 bases and the J segment 0 bases; nucleotides outside the gene matches: 12. Germline V CDR1 and CDR2: LNHDA, SQIVND (reference sequence). This CDR3 is 18 amino acids long. CDR3 nucleotides: TGTGCCAGTAGTATACGAGGGGGCGAATTGAAGATGAACACTGAAGCTTTCTTT. This codes for CASSIRGGELKMNTEAFF.

This chain connects TRBV4-2 to TRBJ1-5, with no clear D. Germline assignment: CDR1 LGHNA and CDR2 YNFKEQ. There are 16 residues in the CDR3. V shed 1 base and J shed 4 bases, with 14 bases lying between them. The CDR3 sequence: CASSQVLGEANQPQHF. CDR3 in DNA: TGTGCCAGCAGCCAAGTACTCGGGGAAGCGAATCAGCCCCAGCATTTT.

The chain uses TRBV29-1 and TRBJ1-5; D is unclear. The V gene lost 8 bases and the J gene lost 7 bases, with 12 bases spanning the gap. Germline V gene lookup returns CDR1 SQVTM and CDR2 ANQGSEA. This CDR3 has 11 residues. The CDR3, as DNA: TGCAGCCAGGCGGGCGGGCAGCCCCAGCATTTT. It specifies CSQAGGQPQHF.

This sequence joins TRBV27 and TRBJ1-1; 9 bases line up with TRBD1. Trimming cost V 7 bases and J 6 bases; bases outside gene matches: 9. CDR3 length: 14 amino acids. Germline V gene sequence: CDR1 MNHEY, CDR2 SMNVEV (reference sequence). The DNA of the CDR3 is TGTGCCAGCAACCGTGGACAGGGGTTTCCTGAAGCTTTCTTT. Protein sequence: CASNRGQGFPEAFF.

CDR3 loop: CASSPSHGEDTQYF. CDR3 sequence (DNA): TGTGCCAGCAGCCCTTCTCACGGGGAAGATACGCAGTATTTT. This chain connects TRBV16 to TRBJ2-3; TRBD2 is a possible D gene (5 bases). This CDR3 has 14 amino acids. The V and J ends lost 4 bases and 5 bases respectively, with 13 bases between them. Germline lookup yields CDR1 KGHSY and CDR2 FQNENV. Looking up the rest from reference TRBV16 and TRBJ2-3 gives the full variable domain: GEEVAQTPKHLVRGEGQKAKLYCAPIKGHSYVFWYQQVLKNEFKFLISFQNENVFDETGMPKERFSAKCLPNSPCSLEIQATKLEDSAVYFCASSPSHGEDTQYFGPGTRLTVL.

The rearrangement uses TRBV27 and TRBJ2-7; 8 bases fit TRBD1. CDR1 and CDR2 from the germline V gene are MNHEY and SMNVEV (reference sequence). Trimming removed 6 bases from V and 2 bases from J; junction bases left unmatched: 6. CDR3 length: 14 residues. CDR3 nucleotide sequence: TGTGCCAGCAGCCTCCGGGACAGGACCTACGAGCAGTACTTC. Its protein is CASSLRDRTYEQYF.

The chain couples TRBV13 to TRBJ2-1; 7 bases are shared with TRBD2. Germline-derived CDR1 and CDR2 are PRHDT and FYEKMQ (reference sequence). The CDR3 length is 14 residues. V was clipped by 0 bases and J by 8 bases; unmatched bases: 4. The CDR3 loop is CASSLGRREYEQFF. For the CDR3, the DNA is TGTGCCAGCAGCTTAGGCCGGCGGGAGTATGAGCAGTTCTTC. The full variable domain, rest sourced from reference TRBV13 and TRBJ2-1, is AAGVIQSPRHLIKEKRETATLKCYPIPRHDTVYWYQQGPGQDPQFLISFYEKMQSDKGSIPDRFSAQQFSDYHSELNMSSLELGDSALYFCASSLGRREYEQFFGPGTRLTVL.

In regard to this clone: Other DNA sequences in this specimen translate into the identical CDR3. This chain uses TRBV11-3 with TRBJ2-5; D may correspond to TRBD1 or TRBD2 (5 bases each). Per the germline V gene, CDR1 is SGHNT and CDR2 is YENEEA. The CDR3 length is 15 residues. The V gene lost 5 bases and the J gene lost 2 bases, with 15 bases spanning the gap. The DNA of the CDR3 is TGTGCCAGCAGCCTGGGACGGCACCTTCAAGAGACCCAGTACTTC. This codes for CASSLGRHLQETQYF.

Written as DNA, the CDR3 is TGTGCCAGCAGCTTGTCCGGGGATGAGCAGTTCTTC. Protein: CASSLSGDEQFF. The chain carries TRBV7-9 and TRBJ2-1, with TRBD2 as a possible D gene (5 bases). Per germline, CDR1 SEHNR and CDR2 FQNEAQ (reference sequence). V lost 3 bases and J lost 8, with 8 bases in between. This CDR3 is built from 12 residues. The variable domain in full, with the rest retrieved from reference TRBV7-9 and TRBJ2-1, is DTGVSQNPRHKITKRGQNVTFRCDPISEHNRLYWYRQTLGQGPEFLTYFQNEAQLEKSRLLSDRFSAERPKGSFSTLEIQRTEQGDSAMYLCASSLSGDEQFFGPGTRLTVL.

The rearrangement uses TRBV19 and TRBJ2-7; 7 bases map to TRBD2. Losses at the gene ends were 3 bases for V and 3 bases for J; bases not matched to a gene: 8. Germline CDR1 reads LNHDA; CDR2 reads SQIVND (reference sequence). This CDR3 has 15 amino acids. CDR3 in amino acids: CASSMAAGRGYEQYF. For the CDR3, the DNA is TGTGCCAGTAGTATGGCAGCGGGAAGGGGCTACGAGCAGTACTTC.

The J gene is TRBJ2-1, the V gene TRBV5-6; 15 bases match TRBD2. With V trimmed by 2 bases and J by 9 bases, 6 bases remained unmatched. Germline CDR1 SGHDT, CDR2 YYEEEE. This CDR3 spans 16 amino acids. CDR3 coding DNA: TGTGCCAGCAGCTTCGGACTAGCGGGAGGGTCTGTTGAGCAGTTCTTC. Its translation: CASSFGLAGGSVEQFF.

The chain joins TRBV5-4 to TRBJ2-5; TRBD2 agrees at 7 bases. The V segment lost 4 bases and the J segment 2 bases; nucleotides outside the gene matches: 5. The CDR3 extends over 14 amino acids. Germline CDR1 reads SGHNT; CDR2 reads YYREEE (reference sequence). CDR3 nucleotides: TGTGCCAGCAGCCGCGGACTAGGGCAAGAGACCCAGTACTTC. It encodes CASSRGLGQETQYF. Full variable domain (outside the CDR3, taken from reference TRBV5-4 and TRBJ2-5): ETGVTQSPTHLIKTRGQQVTLRCSSQSGHNTVSWYQQALGQGPQFIFQYYREEENGRGNFPPRFSGLQFPNYSSELNVNALELDDSALYLCASSRGLGQETQYFGPGTRLLVL.

V and J are TRBV7-3 and TRBJ1-1; no clear D. Germline V lookup: CDR1 SGHTA, CDR2 FQGTGA. The CDR3 length is 16 residues. V lost 1 base to trimming and J lost 5 bases, with 17 bases between them. CDR3 sequence: CASSLMGEGLRTEAFF. DNA of the CDR3: TGTGCCAGCAGCTTAATGGGAGAGGGTTTGAGGACTGAAGCTTTCTTT. Variable domain in full (rest from reference TRBV7-3 and TRBJ1-1): GAGVSQTPSNKVTEKGKYVELRCDPISGHTALYWYRQSLGQGPEFLIYFQGTGAADDSGLPNDRFFAVRPEGSVSTLKIQRTERGDSAVYLCASSLMGEGLRTEAFFGQGTRLTVV.